This T cell receptor beta chain was sequenced for a study of T cells in localized non-small cell lung cancer. TCRdb's copy holds only in-frame clones and misses some; the assay was immunoSEQ multiplex PCR. The sample records about 3,500 clones, 20% to 25% being singletons. Study observations and caveats: In the blood, greater T cell density corresponded to longer overall survival. It was uninvolved adjacent lung that showed the highest T cell clonality, exceeding tumor. Heterogeneity within the tumor remains possible, as just one region underwent sequencing.

With respect to this clone: The antigen remains undetermined.

Looked up from germline, CDR1 is LNHDA and CDR2 is SQIVND (reference sequence). The CDR3 has 16 amino acids. The V end was cut by 5 bases, the J end by 6 bases, with 19 bases between. This chain uses TRBV19 with TRBJ2-2; D possibly corresponds to TRBD2 (5 bases). The receptor was isolated from a woman aged 35-70 years with stage I lung adenocarcinoma. Sequencing was performed on lung tumor tissue, taken before any cancer treatment. This chain's CDR3 is CASSAATRDGSGELFF. In DNA form, the CDR3 reads TGTGCCAGTAGTGCGGCAACTAGAGACGGTTCCGGGGAGCTGTTTTTT. Drawing the rest from reference TRBV19 and TRBJ2-2, the complete variable domain is DGGITQSPKYLFRKEGQNVTLSCEQNLNHDAMYWYRQDPGQGLRLIYYSQIVNDFQKGDIAEGYSVSREKKESFPLTVTSAQKNPTAFYLCASSAATRDGSGELFFGEGSRLTVL.